What follows are 23 T cell receptor beta chains derived from one specimen sequenced in a study of T cell changes during pregnancy in multiple sclerosis. Some clones are missing from TCRdb's copy, which holds only in-frame ones; the method was immunoSEQ multiplex PCR. The top ten hold nearly 0.2% of the sample, which has about 57,000 clones, 90% to 95% seen once. The sample in question was CD4+ T cells from peripheral blood mononuclear cells, obtained in the second trimester of pregnancy. Receptor source: a female donor with multiple sclerosis, enrolled in a pregnancy study.

The rearrangement joins TRBV7-3 to TRBJ2-7; maybe TRBD1 (5 bases). V shed 3 bases and J shed 5 bases, with 11 bases lying between them. CDR3 length: 13 amino acids. Germline-derived CDR1 and CDR2 are SGHTA and FQGTGA. CDR3 region: CASSFGRADEQYF. The CDR3 DNA reads as TGTGCCAGCAGCTTCGGCAGGGCTGACGAGCAGTACTTC. The variable domain in full, completed from reference TRBV7-3 and TRBJ2-7, reads GAGVSQTPSNKVTEKGKYVELRCDPISGHTALYWYRQSLGQGPEFLIYFQGTGAADDSGLPNDRFFAVRPEGSVSTLKIQRTERGDSAVYLCASSFGRADEQYFGPGTRLTVT.

The chain joins TRBV6-1 to TRBJ2-3, with D possibly matching TRBD1 (5 bases). V was shortened by 1 base and J by 0 bases, with 11 bases between the two germline ends. This CDR3 region has 16 residues. Germline V gene data show CDR1 as MNHNS and CDR2 as SASEGT. The CDR3 is CASSEVLGRSTDTQYF. Written as DNA, the CDR3 is TGTGCCAGCAGTGAAGTGCTGGGGCGGAGCACAGATACGCAGTATTTT.

The V gene is TRBV5-1, the J gene TRBJ2-7; TRBD1 matches at 10 bases. Germline CDR1 reads SGHRS; CDR2 reads YFSETQ. CDR3 length: 15 residues. J gave up 5 bases and V 3 bases, and 8 bases lay outside the gene matches. The CDR3 sequence: CASSYSGTGVNEQYF. CDR3 DNA sequence: TGCGCCAGCAGCTACTCCGGGACAGGGGTCAACGAGCAGTACTTC.

The chain couples TRBV5-5 to TRBJ2-2, with D maybe TRBD1 (6 bases). Trimming left V 2 bases short and J 4 bases short, with 18 bases between. CDR1 is SGHKS, CDR2 YYEKEE, per germline (reference sequence). The CDR3 sequence is 17 residues long. The CDR3 loop reads CASSFIPGQGSTGELFF. The CDR3 DNA follows: TGTGCCAGCAGCTTTATTCCGGGACAAGGGAGCACCGGGGAGCTGTTTTTT.

The chain employs TRBV30 and TRBJ2-7; D possibly corresponds to TRBD2 (7 bases). The CDR3 is made up of 13 amino acids. Trimming removed 4 bases at V and 4 bases at J, with 14 bases between. The V gene's germline CDR1 is GTSNPN and CDR2 SVGIG (reference sequence). CDR3 in amino acids: CAWTEGGFYEQYF. Here the CDR3 DNA reads TGTGCCTGGACGGAGGGGGGGTTTTACGAGCAGTACTTC. Full variable domain (outside the CDR3, taken from reference TRBV30 and TRBJ2-7): SQTIHQWPATLVQPVGSPLSLECTVEGTSNPNLYWYRQAAGRGLQLLFYSVGIGQISSEVPQNLSASRPQDRQFILSSKKLLLSDSGFYLCAWTEGGFYEQYFGPGTRLTVT.

This chain uses TRBV5-4 with TRBJ1-1; D possibly corresponds to TRBD1 (5 bases). Germline-derived CDR1 and CDR2 are SGHNT and YYREEE (reference sequence). V dropped 2 bases and J dropped 1 base, with 12 bases sitting between them. The CDR3 is 15 residues long. The CDR3 region is CASSFWGGENTEAFF. As DNA, the CDR3 is TGTGCCAGCAGCTTCTGGGGCGGGGAGAACACTGAAGCTTTCTTT.

Only one count was recorded for this clone. This chain's CDR3 is CASSVVPLAGGITDTQYF. The DNA of the CDR3 is TGTGCCAGCAGCGTAGTCCCGCTAGCGGGAGGGATCACAGATACGCAGTATTTT. The rearrangement joins TRBV9 to TRBJ2-3, with TRBD2 matching 12 bases. Germline V gene lookup returns CDR1 SGDLS and CDR2 YYNGEE. Trimming removed 0 bases from V and 2 bases from J; junction bases left unmatched: 7. This CDR3 is 18 amino acids long.

This rearrangement joins TRBV5-6 to TRBJ2-6; D remains unclear. The CDR3 sequence is 15 residues long. Germline V CDR1 and CDR2: SGHDT, YYEEEE. Trimming stripped 4 bases from V and 4 bases from J, with 12 bases between. CDR3 sequence (DNA): TGTGCCAGCAGCCTCAGTGGTACGGGGGCCAACGTCCTGACTTTC. Translated: CASSLSGTGANVLTF.

CDR3 nucleotide sequence: TGTGCCAGCAACCGGGACACCTTGGTAAGTGGTGGGGCCAACGTCCTGACTTTC. This sequence encodes CASNRDTLVSGGANVLTF. The chain recombines TRBV14 with TRBJ2-6, with D maybe TRBD1 (6 bases). CDR1 and CDR2 (germline): SGHDN, FVKESK. V was shortened by 7 bases and J by 3 bases, with 22 bases between the two germline ends. The CDR3 spans 18 residues.

The chain employs TRBV19 and TRBJ2-7; D not certain. The CDR3 consists of 15 residues. V lost 0 bases to trimming and J lost 1 base, with 10 bases between them. In germline, CDR1 is LNHDA, CDR2 SQIVND (reference sequence). CDR3 bases: TGTGCCAGTAGTATAGAGGGCCAGCCATCCTACGAGCAGTACTTC. Translating gives CASSIEGQPSYEQYF. The variable domain in full, completed from reference TRBV19 and TRBJ2-7, reads DGGITQSPKYLFRKEGQNVTLSCEQNLNHDAMYWYRQDPGQGLRLIYYSQIVNDFQKGDIAEGYSVSREKKESFPLTVTSAQKNPTAFYLCASSIEGQPSYEQYFGPGTRLTVT.

This clone came up many times. J is TRBJ2-7 and V is TRBV5-1; possible D gene TRBD2, 6 bases. The CDR3 runs to 14 residues. Deletions cut 1 base from V and 2 bases from J, with 10 bases between. CDR1 is SGHRS, CDR2 YFSETQ, per germline. CDR3 DNA sequence: TGCGCCAGCAGCTTGTTAGGAGGGACCTACGAGCAGTACTTC. This codes for CASSLLGGTYEQYF.

The genes are TRBV28 and TRBJ2-3, with D maybe TRBD1 (5 bases). CDR1 is MDHEN and CDR2 is SYDVKM in the germline V gene. The CDR3 totals 13 residues. V lost 6 bases to trimming and J lost 4 bases, with 11 bases between them. The CDR3 DNA reads as TGTGCCAGCAGCCCTCAGGGCCCAGATACGCAGTATTTT. The encoded protein is CASSPQGPDTQYF.

This sequence joins TRBV10-3 and TRBJ2-7, with 8 positions matching TRBD1. Germline V gene sequence: CDR1 ENHRY, CDR2 SYGVKD. The length of the CDR3 is 12 residues. The junction had 6 bases not matched to a gene; V was cut back by 11 bases and J by 3 bases. The CDR3 sequence: CASAQGDYEQYF. Written as DNA, the CDR3 is TGTGCCTCGGCACAGGGGGACTACGAGCAGTACTTC.

As DNA, the CDR3 is TGTGCCAGCAGCATTATCCGGGATAATTCACCCCTCCACTTT. Protein: CASSIIRDNSPLHF. The chain links TRBV2 to TRBJ1-6; D gene uncertain. The ends were cut back, 6 bases at V and 5 bases at J, with 11 bases in the middle. The CDR3 is made up of 14 amino acids. Germline CDR1 SNHLY, CDR2 FYNNEI.

V gene TRBV21-1 combines with J gene TRBJ2-7; no DNA check was done on the table's D call, TRBD1. TRBV21-1 is a recognized pseudogene. The CDR3 has 17 residues. The DNA of the CDR3 is TGTGCCAGCAGCACGGACGGCAGGGGAATTTTTTGGGACGAGCAGTACTTC. This translates into CASSTDGRGIFWDEQYF.

The chain employs TRBV7-8 and TRBJ2-6; tentative D call: TRBD2 (6 bases). V was pared by 6 bases and J by 6 bases, with 15 bases between. Germline CDR1 SGHVS, CDR2 FQNEAQ. This CDR3 is 15 amino acids long. CDR3 bases: TGTGCCAGCAGTTCGGGACTTCTGCCGGCCAACGTCCTGACTTTC. It specifies CASSSGLLPANVLTF.

This clone turned up a few times. The chain joins TRBV7-3 to TRBJ1-2; 9 bases fit TRBD1. CDR3 length: 14 amino acids. Germline-derived CDR1 and CDR2 are SGHTA and FQGTGA. Trimming removed 3 bases from V and 6 bases from J; junction bases left unmatched: 5. Here the CDR3 reads CASSLDRGTDGYTF. CDR3 sequence (DNA): TGTGCCAGCAGCTTGGACAGGGGCACTGATGGCTACACCTTC.

The chain links TRBV5-1 to TRBJ2-7; 7 bases agree with TRBD1. This CDR3 is built from 14 residues. Unmatched junction bases numbered 5, after V lost 3 bases and J lost 2 bases. Germline V gives CDR1 SGHRS, CDR2 YFSETQ. CDR3 in amino acids: CASSYNRGPYEQYF. CDR3 sequence (DNA): TGCGCCAGCAGCTACAATAGGGGGCCCTACGAGCAGTACTTC. The full variable domain, its missing parts supplied by reference TRBV5-1 and TRBJ2-7, is KAGVTQTPRYLIKTRGQQVTLSCSPISGHRSVSWYQQTPGQGLQFLFEYFSETQRNKGNFPGRFSGRQFSNSRSEMNVSTLELGDSALYLCASSYNRGPYEQYFGPGTRLTVT.

The chain links TRBV6-1 to TRBJ2-5; possible D gene TRBD1, 6 bases. With 2 bases removed from V and 2 bases from J, the gap between germline ends came to 9 bases. The length of the CDR3 is 14 residues. The germline gives CDR1 MNHNS, CDR2 SASEGT. Written as DNA, the CDR3 is TGTGCCAGCAGTGAAAACAGGGTTCAAGAGACCCAGTACTTC. It is translated as CASSENRVQETQYF.

There are a few counts of this clone. This chain joins TRBV7-2 and TRBJ1-1, with a weak D call TRBD1 (6 bases). V shed 5 bases and J shed 4 bases, with 14 bases lying between them. The CDR3 runs to 14 residues. CDR1 is SGHTA and CDR2 is FQGNSA in the germline V gene. CDR3 sequence reads: CASSQQGRTTEAFF. CDR3 coding DNA: TGTGCCAGCAGCCAACAGGGACGGACCACTGAAGCTTTCTTT.

The CDR3 DNA reads as TGTGCCAGCAGTTACTCACAGGGGACCCCCTACGAGCAGTACTTC. Translated: CASSYSQGTPYEQYF. The chain uses TRBV6-5 and TRBJ2-7; 7 bases agree with TRBD1. The CDR3 has 15 amino acids. The V and J ends lost 0 bases and 2 bases, in that order; junction bases with no gene match: 4. The V gene's germline CDR1 is MNHEY and CDR2 SVGAGI.

Only one count was recorded for this clone. V usage is TRBV7-3 and J usage is TRBJ2-1; D gene ambiguous. There are 15 residues in the CDR3. Germline loops: CDR1 SGHTA, CDR2 FQGTGA. V lost 5 bases, J lost 5 bases, and 16 bases lay in between. As DNA, the CDR3 is TGTGCCAGCAGCCCCCTCTCGGTACCAAACAATGAGCAGTTCTTC. Protein: CASSPLSVPNNEQFF.

This rearrangement joins TRBV6-1 to TRBJ2-3; 8 bases match TRBD2. Germline V gene lookup returns CDR1 MNHNS and CDR2 SASEGT. CDR3 length: 16 amino acids. J gave up 2 bases and V 4 bases, and 8 bases lay outside the gene matches. For the CDR3, the DNA is TGTGCCAGCAGTGGAGTCGTCGGGGGGGCCACAGATACGCAGTATTTT. Encoded protein: CASSGVVGGATDTQYF.